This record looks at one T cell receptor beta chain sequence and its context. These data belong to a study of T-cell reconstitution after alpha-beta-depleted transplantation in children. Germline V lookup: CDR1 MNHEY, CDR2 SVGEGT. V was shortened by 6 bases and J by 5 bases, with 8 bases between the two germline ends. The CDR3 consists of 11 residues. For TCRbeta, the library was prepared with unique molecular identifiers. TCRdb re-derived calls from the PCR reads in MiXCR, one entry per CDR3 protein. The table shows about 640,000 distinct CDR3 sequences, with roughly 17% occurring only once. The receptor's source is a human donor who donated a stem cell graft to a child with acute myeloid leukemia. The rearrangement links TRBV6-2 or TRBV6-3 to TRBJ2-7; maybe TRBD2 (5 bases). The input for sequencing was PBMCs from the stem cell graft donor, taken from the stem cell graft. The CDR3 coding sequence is TGTGCCAGCAGGAGAGGGAACGAGCAGTACTTC. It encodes CASRRGNEQYF.